Presented here are 30 T cell receptor beta chains from one specimen sequenced in a study of a mutant IDH1 vaccine in newly diagnosed glioma. This table comes from immunoSEQ multiplex PCR, and its TCRdb copy is limited to in-frame clones, with some not included. There are around 58,000 clones in the sample; 75% to 85% occur only once, and 3% to 4% lies in the top ten. Documented time point: week 5, during vaccination. Every vaccine dose comprised 300 ug of mutant IDH1 20-mer peptide plus topical imiquimod. These receptors have no known antigen. This specimen was PBMCs, taken from a glioma patient whose treatment included an IDH1 peptide vaccine. The receptors shown here come from a man under 40 with glioma.

The chain is built from TRBV28 and TRBJ1-3, with D tentatively TRBD1 (6 bases). CDR1 MDHEN and CDR2 SYDVKM come from the germline V gene. V was shortened by 5 bases and J by 0 bases, with 20 bases between the two germline ends. The CDR3 consists of 18 residues. This CDR3 reads CASSPFQTGTNSGNTIYF. CDR3 in DNA: TGTGCCAGCAGTCCATTCCAGACAGGCACAAACTCTGGAAACACCATATATTTT.

The V call is TRBV7-6, the J call TRBJ2-7; D is possibly TRBD2 (7 bases). The germline V and J ends were trimmed by 5 bases and 5 bases, with 16 bases remaining between them. Germline assignment: CDR1 SGHVS and CDR2 FNYEAQ. The CDR3 spans 14 residues. CDR3 protein: CASSPEGGPDEQYF. In DNA form, the CDR3 reads TGTGCCAGCAGCCCCGAGGGGGGGCCGGACGAGCAGTACTTC.

V usage is TRBV2 and J usage is TRBJ2-4; 9 nucleotides match TRBD1. The CDR3 totals 19 residues. Germline V lookup: CDR1 SNHLY, CDR2 FYNNEI. V dropped 5 bases and J dropped 7; count of bases not matched to a gene: 21. CDR3 sequence reads: CASSPNKPGQGELWNIQYF. In nucleotides, the CDR3 is TGTGCCAGCAGTCCTAACAAGCCGGGACAGGGAGAATTATGGAACATTCAGTACTTC.

This clone was counted once. The chain uses TRBV7-6 and TRBJ2-7; TRBD1 aligns across 7 bases. The germline CDR1 and CDR2 sequences are SGHVS and FNYEAQ. The CDR3 contains 13 residues. V shed 5 bases and J 5 bases; nucleotides not matched to a gene: 6. This CDR3 reads CASSKKGADEQYF. CDR3 bases: TGTGCCAGCAGCAAGAAGGGGGCCGACGAGCAGTACTTC.

This chain links TRBV4-2 with TRBJ1-4; 10 bases match TRBD1. The CDR3 runs 15 residues. V lost 2 bases and J lost 8; bases outside the gene matches: 5. CDR1 and CDR2 (germline): LGHNA, YNFKEQ. The CDR3 region is CASSQTGTGVEKLFF. The CDR3 DNA reads as TGTGCCAGCAGCCAAACCGGGACAGGGGTCGAAAAACTGTTTTTT.

The chain couples TRBV10-3 to TRBJ1-1; TRBD1 matches 8 bases. The CDR3 runs 14 residues. Germline CDR1 is ENHRY and CDR2 is SYGVKD. V was clipped by 4 bases and J by 7 bases; unmatched bases: 8. The CDR3 bases are TGTGCCATCAGTGCGACAGGGGAAAGCGTTGAAGCTTTCTTT. This sequence encodes CAISATGESVEAFF.

The rearrangement joins TRBV2 to TRBJ2-3; 10 nucleotides agree with TRBD1. The CDR3 spans 18 residues. The germline CDR1 and CDR2 sequences are SNHLY and FYNNEI. J gave up 0 bases and V 10 bases, and 16 bases lay outside the gene matches. The DNA for the CDR3 is TGTGCCACCGGGACAGGGGAGGTGGGTTGGTCTAGCACAGATACGCAGTATTTT. Its translation: CATGTGEVGWSSTDTQYF.

V usage is TRBV27 and J usage is TRBJ2-5; weak D call: TRBD1 (5 bases). V lost 4 bases to trimming and J lost 14 bases, with 14 bases between them. CDR1 MNHEY and CDR2 SMNVEV come from the germline V gene (reference sequence). CDR3 length: 11 residues. CDR3 loop: CASSSGSLTYF. CDR3 DNA: TGTGCCAGCAGTTCAGGGTCGCTTACATACTTC.

This chain joins TRBV7-9 and TRBJ1-4, with D perhaps matching TRBD1 (6 bases). Trimming left V 5 bases short and J 5 bases short, with 12 bases between. CDR1 is SEHNR, CDR2 FQNEAQ, per germline (reference sequence). The CDR3 consists of 14 residues. The CDR3 sequence is CASSLGQLNEKLFF. CDR3 nucleotide sequence: TGTGCCAGCAGCCTTGGACAGCTGAATGAAAAACTGTTTTTT.

The gene calls are TRBV9 and TRBJ2-1; D uncertain. The CDR3 length is 13 residues. V lost 3 bases and J lost 10, with 14 bases in between. Per germline, CDR1 SGDLS and CDR2 YYNGEE. CDR3 sequence reads: CASSAEASREQFF. In DNA form, the CDR3 reads TGTGCCAGCAGCGCAGAGGCTAGTCGCGAGCAGTTCTTC.

The genes are TRBV7-2 and TRBJ1-1; D not resolved. The CDR3 consists of 10 residues. Germline loops: CDR1 SGHTA, CDR2 FQGNSA. V lost 0 bases and J 7 bases, leaving 0 bases between the germline ends. The CDR3, as DNA: TGTGCCAGCAGCTTAGCTGAAGCTTTCTTT. Amino acid sequence: CASSLAEAFF.

The rearrangement joins TRBV4-1 to TRBJ1-2; D gene ambiguous. Germline-derived CDR1 and CDR2 are MGHRA and YSYEKL. The CDR3 runs to 16 residues. Trimming took off 1 base at V and 4 bases at J, with 16 bases between the two ends. The CDR3 DNA reads as TGCGCCAGCAGCCAAGTTATGGTTGGGATCGGCTATGGCTACACCTTC. The encoded protein is CASSQVMVGIGYGYTF.

The CDR3 reads CASSLAPSGGEQFF. For the CDR3, the DNA is TGCGCCAGCAGCTTGGCCCCTAGCGGGGGAGAGCAGTTCTTC. The V gene is TRBV5-1, the J gene TRBJ2-1; 10 nucleotides align to TRBD2. CDR3 length: 14 residues. After removal of 0 bases from V and 10 bases from J, the junction contained 4 bases not matched to a gene. CDR1 SGHRS and CDR2 YFSETQ come from the germline V gene.

V gene TRBV6-6 combines with J gene TRBJ2-1; D not resolved. Germline V lookup: CDR1 MNHNY, CDR2 SVGAGI (reference sequence). CDR3 length equals 14 residues. V was pared by 3 bases and J by 3 bases, with 9 bases between. In nucleotides, the CDR3 is TGTGCCAGCAGTTATTATGACGGCTACAATGAGCAGTTCTTC. Translation: CASSYYDGYNEQFF.

The chain joins TRBV19 to TRBJ2-1; perhaps TRBD2 as D (7 bases). Germline loops: CDR1 LNHDA, CDR2 SQIVND (reference sequence). The CDR3 is made up of 16 amino acids. Trimming cost V 0 bases and J 3 bases, with 12 bases left between them. The chain's CDR3 is CASSIDRGARYNEQFF. As DNA, the CDR3 is TGTGCCAGTAGTATAGATCGGGGGGCCCGCTACAATGAGCAGTTCTTC.

This sequence joins TRBV25-1 and TRBJ2-3; the match to TRBD2 covers 9 bases. There are 15 residues in the CDR3. The germline V gene has CDR1 MGHDK and CDR2 SYGVNS. V lost 7 bases and J lost 1; bases outside the gene matches: 6. This chain's CDR3 is CASITSGLRTDTQYF. The CDR3 nucleotides are TGTGCCAGCATTACTAGCGGGCTACGCACAGATACGCAGTATTTT.

The CDR3 sequence: CASSTRLAGVDEQYF. The CDR3, as DNA: TGTGCCAGCAGCACCAGACTAGCGGGGGTGGACGAGCAGTACTTC. This chain uses TRBV4-2 with TRBJ2-7; 12 bases line up with TRBD2. With V trimmed by 5 bases and J by 5 bases, 7 bases remained unmatched. Germline V gives CDR1 LGHNA, CDR2 YNFKEQ. The CDR3 is 15 residues long.

V and J are TRBV2 and TRBJ2-1; D might be TRBD1 or TRBD2, each matching 6 bases. Trimming took off 11 bases at V and 7 bases at J, with 15 bases between the two ends. Germline V lookup: CDR1 SNHLY, CDR2 FYNNEI. This CDR3 region has 12 residues. The CDR3 sequence is CARGLFKNEQFF. The CDR3, as DNA: TGTGCCCGGGGGCTTTTTAAGAATGAGCAGTTCTTC.

The rearrangement joins TRBV13 to TRBJ2-4, with TRBD2 matching 13 bases. Trimming at V came to 5 bases and at J to 7 bases, leaving 8 bases not matched to a gene. The CDR3 spans 16 residues. From germline, CDR1 is PRHDT and CDR2 FYEKMQ (reference sequence). Here the CDR3 reads CASSGTSGGAMNIQYF. The CDR3 DNA sequence: TGTGCCAGCAGCGGAACTAGCGGGGGGGCCATGAACATTCAGTACTTC.

The chain carries TRBV20-1 and TRBJ2-1; D perhaps matches TRBD1 (5 bases). Germline V CDR1 and CDR2: DFQATT, SNEGSKA (reference sequence). V lost 5 bases, J lost 8 bases, and 10 bases lay in between. The CDR3 extends over 11 amino acids. The CDR3 DNA is TGCAGTGCTCACGACAGTTATGAGCAGTTCTTC. It is translated as CSAHDSYEQFF.

The chain employs TRBV28 and TRBJ1-4; possible D gene TRBD1, 5 bases. V gave up 2 bases and J gave up 10 bases, with 14 bases separating them. Germline loops: CDR1 MDHEN, CDR2 SYDVKM. This CDR3 has 14 amino acids. The CDR3: CASSLTQGMGKLFF. CDR3 coding DNA: TGTGCCAGCAGTTTAACCCAGGGTATGGGAAAACTGTTTTTT.

This clone was found once. V and J are TRBV28 and TRBJ1-2, with 7 bases that match TRBD1. CDR1 and CDR2 from the germline V gene are MDHEN and SYDVKM. With 3 bases clipped from V and 7 bases from J, the junction kept 8 bases outside the gene matches. The CDR3 spans 14 residues. CDR3 residues: CASSFSDREGGYTF. The CDR3 DNA reads TGTGCCAGCAGTTTTTCTGACAGGGAGGGTGGCTACACCTTC.

This chain connects TRBV7-8 to TRBJ2-5; TRBD2 matches at 10 bases. The V segment lost 4 bases and the J segment 11 bases; nucleotides outside the gene matches: 13. CDR1 and CDR2 from the germline V gene are SGHVS and FQNEAQ. This CDR3 spans 15 amino acids. The chain's CDR3 is CASSSAQGLARRQYF. The CDR3 DNA follows: TGTGCCAGCAGCTCCGCGCAGGGACTAGCGAGGCGTCAGTACTTC.

V gene TRBV7-2 combines with J gene TRBJ2-2; 11 nucleotides line up with TRBD2. V dropped 5 bases and J dropped 6; count of bases not matched to a gene: 2. Germline V lookup: CDR1 SGHTA, CDR2 FQGNSA. The CDR3 covers 14 residues. Written as DNA, the CDR3 is TGTGCCAGCAGCGAGACTAGCGGGGCCGGGGAGCTGTTTTTT. Protein sequence: CASSETSGAGELFF.

This rearrangement joins TRBV29-1 to TRBJ1-2, with D perhaps matching TRBD1 (5 bases). This CDR3 has 14 amino acids. The germline CDR1 and CDR2 sequences are SQVTM and ANQGSEA. V lost 7 bases, J lost 7 bases, and 22 bases lay in between. DNA of the CDR3: TGCAGCGCCCGTGACCCGATCTACGGGGGTGGCTACACCTTC. This encodes CSARDPIYGGGYTF.

This chain links TRBV5-1 with TRBJ1-1; D remains ambiguous. The CDR3 length is 13 residues. Germline V CDR1 and CDR2: SGHRS, YFSETQ. V lost 0 bases, J lost 8 bases, and 11 bases lay in between. As DNA, the CDR3 is TGCGCCAGCAGCTTGGGAGGGCAGAACGAAGCTTTCTTT. It is translated as CASSLGGQNEAFF.

This chain joins TRBV5-1 and TRBJ2-7; TRBD1 might be the D (6 bases). The CDR3 has 14 amino acids. Germline V gene lookup returns CDR1 SGHRS and CDR2 YFSETQ. The V end was cut by 5 bases, the J end by 4 bases, with 16 bases between. CDR3 coding DNA: TGCGCCAGCAGTCGGACAGAGACTTCTTACGAGCAGTACTTC. As protein: CASSRTETSYEQYF.

The rearrangement links TRBV9 to TRBJ2-3, with 8 bases fitting TRBD2. CDR1 and CDR2 (germline): SGDLS, YYNGEE. V gave up 0 bases and J gave up 5 bases; unmatched junction bases: 2. The CDR3 consists of 14 residues. The CDR3 is CASSVALAGDTQYF. CDR3 in DNA: TGTGCCAGCAGCGTAGCCCTAGCGGGAGATACGCAGTATTTT.

This chain connects TRBV7-8 to TRBJ1-5; 8 positions agree with TRBD1. V was clipped by 3 bases and J by 4 bases; unmatched bases: 8. CDR3 size: 16 residues. The germline CDR1 and CDR2 sequences are SGHVS and FQNEAQ. The CDR3 is CASSLPAGTGNQPQHF. The CDR3 nucleotides are TGTGCCAGCAGCTTGCCTGCCGGGACAGGAAATCAGCCCCAGCATTTT.

The chain joins TRBV13 to TRBJ2-1; unclear D gene. Trimming stripped 1 base from V and 4 bases from J, with 5 bases between. The CDR3 extends over 13 amino acids. CDR1 PRHDT and CDR2 FYEKMQ come from the germline V gene (reference sequence). This CDR3 reads CASSLVRYNEQFF. The CDR3 region has the DNA TGTGCCAGCAGCTTAGTGCGGTACAATGAGCAGTTCTTC.